A single sample gave rise to the 24 T cell receptor beta chains below, sequenced in a study of read filtering for tumor transcriptome and immune sequencing. The library was built from about 400 ng RNA with molecular barcoded adaptors for alpha/delta and beta/gamma chains. From the reads, TCRdb called clonotypes with MiXCR, one entry per CDR3 protein. The sample lists tens of thousands of distinct CDR3 sequences, 20% to 25% seen once, with approximately 10% in the top ten. The specimen sequenced was a population of CD138-negative cells sorted from bone marrow. All receptors come from a donor at least 40 years old with multiple myeloma.

Only a few counts were recorded for this clonotype. The chain couples TRBV20-1 to TRBJ1-5; maybe TRBD1 (6 bases). Germline assignment: CDR1 DFQATT and CDR2 SNEGSKA (reference sequence). The CDR3 length is 14 residues. The V end lost 1 base, the J end lost 7 bases, and 14 bases lay between the germline ends. The CDR3 DNA sequence: TGCAGTGCTAGAGGGGGGGCGCGTACACAGCCCCAGCATTTT. Protein sequence: CSARGGARTQPQHF.

This clonotype was observed at least ten times. This chain joins TRBV28 and TRBJ2-1; TRBD1 matches at 8 bases. The CDR3 contains 15 residues. With 4 bases clipped from V and 2 bases from J, the junction kept 4 bases outside the gene matches. Germline V CDR1 and CDR2: MDHEN, SYDVKM. The chain's CDR3 is CASSYRGVTYNEQFF. The CDR3, as DNA: TGTGCCAGCAGTTACAGGGGGGTAACCTACAATGAGCAGTTCTTC.

This clonotype was observed at least ten times. The chain combines TRBV19 with TRBJ2-1; the D gene is possibly TRBD1 (6 bases). The length of the CDR3 is 13 residues. The germline V and J ends were trimmed by 6 bases and 1 base, with 7 bases remaining between them. Germline lookup yields CDR1 LNHDA and CDR2 SQIVND (reference sequence). This chain's CDR3 is CASRQGSYNEQFF. The DNA for the CDR3 is TGTGCCAGTAGACAGGGTTCCTACAATGAGCAGTTCTTC.

This clonotype was found many times. This rearrangement joins TRBV2 to TRBJ2-7; no firm D call. In germline, CDR1 is SNHLY, CDR2 FYNNEI. The CDR3 is made up of 12 amino acids. Trimming pared 6 bases from V and 2 bases from J, leaving 8 bases between. The CDR3 reads CASRSLTYEQYF. DNA for the CDR3: TGTGCCAGCAGATCCCTCACCTACGAGCAGTACTTC.

The sample holds many counts of this clonotype. The rearrangement links TRBV9 to TRBJ2-6, with 8 bases matching TRBD1. J was trimmed by 1 base and V by 4 bases; bases with no gene match: 13. Germline V lookup: CDR1 SGDLS, CDR2 YYNGEE. The CDR3 consists of 19 residues. The CDR3 reads CASSSTRDRRISGANVLTF. Written as DNA, the CDR3 is TGTGCCAGCAGCTCCACCCGGGACAGGCGGATTTCTGGGGCCAACGTCCTGACTTTC.

This clonotype was recorded at least ten times. The chain employs TRBV28 and TRBJ1-1; D not certain. CDR1 is MDHEN, CDR2 SYDVKM, per germline. Trimming stripped 5 bases from V and 5 bases from J, with 9 bases between. The CDR3 has 12 amino acids. This CDR3 is CASSPRRTEAFF. The DNA of the CDR3 is TGTGCCAGCAGTCCCCGCCGGACTGAAGCTTTCTTT.

This clonotype was found a few times. V and J are TRBV4-1 and TRBJ1-5; D gene uncertain. The V gene's germline CDR1 is MGHRA and CDR2 YSYEKL. The CDR3 sequence is 15 residues long. The V and J ends lost 5 bases and 6 bases respectively, with 17 bases between them. CDR3 DNA sequence: TGCGCCAGCAGCTTGGTCCCGGAAGGGATTCAGCCCCAGCATTTT. Encoded protein: CASSLVPEGIQPQHF.

Concerning this clonotype itself: Germline is not matched at one junction end, which may reflect a read error. J is TRBJ2-5 and V is TRBV4-2; D gene unclear. CDR1 and CDR2 from the germline V gene are LGHNA and YNFKEQ. This CDR3 comprises 13 residues. CDR3 protein: CASSPHLGETQCF. CDR3 nucleotides: TGTGCCAGCAGCCCTCACCTCGGAGAGACCCAGTGCTTC.

Ten or more counts support this clonotype. The J gene is TRBJ2-7, the V gene TRBV10-3; 10 bases map to TRBD1. Losses at the gene ends were 2 bases for V and 7 bases for J; bases not matched to a gene: 11. The CDR3 length is 16 residues. Germline V gene data show CDR1 as ENHRY and CDR2 as SYGVKD. CDR3: CAISETPDRGIGEQYF. CDR3 DNA sequence: TGTGCCATCAGTGAGACCCCGGACAGGGGGATAGGGGAGCAGTACTTC.

CDR3 nucleotides: TGTGCCATCACCCCAACTCCTACGATTAGCACAGATACGCAGTATTTT. This sequence encodes CAITPTPTISTDTQYF. The gene calls are TRBV10-3 and TRBJ2-3; D is undetermined. CDR1 and CDR2 from the germline V gene are ENHRY and SYGVKD. CDR3 size: 16 residues. Trimming left V 7 bases short and J 0 bases short, with 17 bases between.

The table lists this clonotype with many counts. J is TRBJ2-3 and V is TRBV14; no definite D call. V was clipped by 1 base and J by 2 bases, with 13 bases between them. This CDR3 region has 16 residues. Germline CDR1 is SGHDN and CDR2 is FVKESK. The CDR3 region is CASSQVAGLYTDTQYF. CDR3 bases: TGTGCCAGCAGCCAAGTCGCAGGCTTATACACAGATACGCAGTATTTT.

This sequence joins TRBV20-1 and TRBJ1-2; D perhaps matches TRBD1 (6 bases). The CDR3 consists of 13 residues. Trimming left V 6 bases short and J 3 bases short, with 14 bases between. Germline V lookup: CDR1 DFQATT, CDR2 SNEGSKA (reference sequence). The CDR3 bases are TGCAGTGCCTCACAGGGAAGCGACTATGGCTACACCTTC. Translated: CSASQGSDYGYTF.

This clonotype was detected many times. The chain joins TRBV5-1 to TRBJ2-1, with TRBD1 matching 9 bases. This CDR3 contains 16 residues. V shed 1 base, J shed 6 bases, and the junction held 8 bases outside the gene matches. Germline V lookup: CDR1 SGHRS, CDR2 YFSETQ. The CDR3 loop is CASSLWGTGLVNEQFF. The CDR3 coding sequence is TGCGCCAGCAGCTTGTGGGGGACAGGGCTGGTCAATGAGCAGTTCTTC.

This clonotype was recorded at least ten times. The chain joins TRBV4-1 to TRBJ2-5; D is unresolved. CDR1 is MGHRA, CDR2 YSYEKL, per germline. V was shortened by 3 bases and J by 5 bases, with 10 bases between the two germline ends. The CDR3 extends over 13 amino acids. The CDR3 sequence is CASSQAIGETQYF. The CDR3 DNA sequence: TGCGCCAGCAGCCAGGCCATAGGGGAGACCCAGTACTTC.

This clonotype was found a few times. This chain joins TRBV4-2 and TRBJ2-5, with 7 bases aligning to TRBD1. With 4 bases clipped from V and 3 bases from J, the junction kept 11 bases outside the gene matches. The CDR3 spans 16 residues. Per the germline V gene, CDR1 is LGHNA and CDR2 is YNFKEQ. As DNA, the CDR3 is TGTGCCAGCAGCCCTCCAGGGGGACAGTCAGAAGAGACCCAGTACTTC. Encoded protein: CASSPPGGQSEETQYF.

This clonotype was counted ten times or more. The chain carries TRBV10-1 and TRBJ2-1, with 10 bases matching TRBD2. Germline CDR1 WNHNN, CDR2 SYGVQD (reference sequence). V shed 6 bases, J shed 8 bases, and the junction held 10 bases outside the gene matches. This CDR3 contains 15 residues. The CDR3 spells CASSPQRGGHYEQFF. The CDR3 DNA reads TGCGCCAGCAGCCCCCAGCGGGGGGGCCACTATGAGCAGTTCTTC.

Points on this clonotype: A read error is possible here, since a much larger clone lies one base away. V usage is TRBV20-1 and J usage is TRBJ2-7; 7 bases map to TRBD1. Germline V gene data show CDR1 as DFQATT and CDR2 as SNEGSKA (reference sequence). The CDR3 sequence is 12 residues long. In nucleotides, the CDR3 is TGCAGTGCTAGCGACAGGGCGTCCGAGCGGTACTTC. Translated: CSASDRASERYF.

This clonotype was seen many times. This chain connects TRBV12-3 or TRBV12-4 to TRBJ1-6, with D unresolved. V lost 3 bases to trimming and J lost 7 bases, with 13 bases between them. This CDR3 contains 15 residues. Here the CDR3 reads CASSFGWSENSPLHF. As DNA, the CDR3 is TGTGCCAGCAGTTTCGGTTGGTCGGAGAATTCACCCCTCCACTTT.

The chain carries TRBV18 and TRBJ2-3; 7 bases match TRBD1. This CDR3 region has 13 residues. Germline CDR1 reads KGHSH; CDR2 reads LQKENI. V trimming: 4 bases; J trimming: 3 bases; junction bases outside the gene matches: 1. The CDR3 loop reads CASSLGQTDTQYF. CDR3 DNA sequence: TGTGCCAGCTCACTGGGACAGACAGATACGCAGTATTTT.

The V gene is TRBV10-3, the J gene TRBJ2-3; no definite D call. Germline V CDR1 and CDR2: ENHRY, SYGVKD. The CDR3 is 13 amino acids. V lost 3 bases, J lost 3 bases, and 7 bases lay in between. CDR3 in amino acids: CAISETMTDTQYF. Written as DNA, the CDR3 is TGTGCCATCAGTGAAACTATGACAGATACGCAGTATTTT.

In its sample, this clonotype was seen many times. The chain employs TRBV7-9 and TRBJ1-1; 9 bases agree with TRBD1. CDR1 and CDR2 from the germline V gene are SEHNR and FQNEAQ (reference sequence). The length of the CDR3 is 14 residues. The junction had 6 bases not matched to a gene; V was cut back by 6 bases and J by 4 bases. The CDR3 here is CASRSGQGSTEAFF. The CDR3 DNA is TGTGCCAGCAGATCGGGACAGGGCAGCACTGAAGCTTTCTTT.

This clonotype was picked up many times. This chain joins TRBV7-3 and TRBJ2-2; the match to TRBD2 covers 8 bases. Losses at the gene ends were 1 base for V and 1 base for J; bases not matched to a gene: 2. This CDR3 is built from 16 residues. Germline assignment: CDR1 SGHTA and CDR2 FQGTGA. CDR3: CASSLNSGVNTGELFF. In nucleotides, the CDR3 is TGTGCCAGCAGCTTAAATAGCGGGGTGAACACCGGGGAGCTGTTTTTT.

Remarks on this clonotype: This sequence may be a read error, since a much larger clone differs from it by one base. In this CDR3 the conserved last residue, phenylalanine or tryptophan, is missing, so a read error is likely. The chain recombines TRBV20-1 with TRBJ2-5, with a possible D match to TRBD1 (5 bases). V was trimmed by 4 bases and J by 4 bases, leaving 7 bases between them. CDR1 is DFQATT, CDR2 SNEGSKA, per germline (reference sequence). The CDR3 covers 11 residues. The DNA for the CDR3 is TGCAGTGCTATAGGGGCAGAGACCCAGTACCTC. Translating gives CSAIGAETQYL.

This clonotype was counted ten times or more. This chain links TRBV5-1 with TRBJ2-2; TRBD1 is a possible D gene (5 bases). Germline CDR1 is SGHRS and CDR2 is YFSETQ. The CDR3 is 15 residues long. The ends were cut back, 0 bases at V and 0 bases at J, with 6 bases in the middle. The DNA for the CDR3 is TGCGCCAGCAGCTTGGGACAGACGAACACCGGGGAGCTGTTTTTT. This sequence encodes CASSLGQTNTGELFF.